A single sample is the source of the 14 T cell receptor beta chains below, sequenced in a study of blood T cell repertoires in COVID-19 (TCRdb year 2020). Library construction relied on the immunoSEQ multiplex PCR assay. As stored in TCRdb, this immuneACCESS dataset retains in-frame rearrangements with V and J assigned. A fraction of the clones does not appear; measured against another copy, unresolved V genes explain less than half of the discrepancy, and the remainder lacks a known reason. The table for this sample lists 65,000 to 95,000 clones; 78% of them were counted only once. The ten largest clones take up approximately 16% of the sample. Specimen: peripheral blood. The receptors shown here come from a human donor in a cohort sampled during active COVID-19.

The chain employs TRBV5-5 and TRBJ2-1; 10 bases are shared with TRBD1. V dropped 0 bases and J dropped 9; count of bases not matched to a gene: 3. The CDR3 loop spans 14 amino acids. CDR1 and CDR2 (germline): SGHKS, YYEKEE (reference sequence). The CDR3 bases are TGTGCCAGCAGCTTGGGGGACAGGGGCGGTGAGCAGTTCTTC. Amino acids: CASSLGDRGGEQFF. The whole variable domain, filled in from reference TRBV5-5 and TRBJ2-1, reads DAGVTQSPTHLIKTRGQQVTLRCSPISGHKSVSWYQQVLGQGPQFIFQYYEKEERGRGNFPDRFSARQFPNYSSELNVNALLLGDSALYLCASSLGDRGGEQFFGPGTRLTVL.

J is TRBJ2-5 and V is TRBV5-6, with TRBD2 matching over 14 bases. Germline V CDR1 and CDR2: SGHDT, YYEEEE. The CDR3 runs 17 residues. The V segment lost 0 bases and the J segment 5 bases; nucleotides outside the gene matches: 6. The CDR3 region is CASSLATSGRVGETQYF. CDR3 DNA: TGTGCCAGCAGCTTGGCGACTAGCGGGAGGGTGGGGGAGACCCAGTACTTC.

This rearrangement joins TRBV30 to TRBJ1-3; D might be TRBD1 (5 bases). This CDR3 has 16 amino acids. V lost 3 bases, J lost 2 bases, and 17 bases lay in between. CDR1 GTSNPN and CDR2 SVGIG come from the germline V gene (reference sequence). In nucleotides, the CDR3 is TGTGCCTGGAGCCAACCCCCTGGGGCTACTGGAAACACCATATATTTT. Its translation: CAWSQPPGATGNTIYF.

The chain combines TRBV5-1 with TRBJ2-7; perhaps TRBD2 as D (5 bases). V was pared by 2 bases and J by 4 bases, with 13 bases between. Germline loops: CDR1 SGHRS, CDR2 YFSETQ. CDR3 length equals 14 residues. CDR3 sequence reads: CASSLTVRGYEQYF. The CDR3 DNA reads TGCGCCAGCAGCTTAACGGTTCGCGGGTACGAGCAGTACTTC. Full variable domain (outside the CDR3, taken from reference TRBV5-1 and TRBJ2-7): KAGVTQTPRYLIKTRGQQVTLSCSPISGHRSVSWYQQTPGQGLQFLFEYFSETQRNKGNFPGRFSGRQFSNSRSEMNVSTLELGDSALYLCASSLTVRGYEQYFGPGTRLTVT.

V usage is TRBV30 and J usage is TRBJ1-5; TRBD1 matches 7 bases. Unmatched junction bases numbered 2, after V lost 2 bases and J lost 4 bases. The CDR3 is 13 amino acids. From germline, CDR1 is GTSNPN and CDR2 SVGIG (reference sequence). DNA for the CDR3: TGTGCCTGGAGTTTACAGGGGAATCAGCCCCAGCATTTT. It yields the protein CAWSLQGNQPQHF. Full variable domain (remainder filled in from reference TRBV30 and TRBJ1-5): SQTIHQWPATLVQPVGSPLSLECTVEGTSNPNLYWYRQAAGRGLQLLFYSVGIGQISSEVPQNLSASRPQDRQFILSSKKLLLSDSGFYLCAWSLQGNQPQHFGDGTRLSIL.

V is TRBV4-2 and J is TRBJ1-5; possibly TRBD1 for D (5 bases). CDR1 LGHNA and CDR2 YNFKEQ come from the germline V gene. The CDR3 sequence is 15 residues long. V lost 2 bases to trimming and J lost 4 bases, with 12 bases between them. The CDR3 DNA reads TGTGCCAGCAGCCAATCCTTGCGGGGGAATCAGCCCCAGCATTTT. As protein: CASSQSLRGNQPQHF.

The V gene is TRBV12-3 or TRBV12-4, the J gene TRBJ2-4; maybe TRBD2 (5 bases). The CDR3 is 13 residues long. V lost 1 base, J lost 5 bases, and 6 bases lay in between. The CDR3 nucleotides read TGTGCCAGCAGTTTAGGAGGGCAAAACATTCAGTACTTC. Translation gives CASSLGGQNIQYF.

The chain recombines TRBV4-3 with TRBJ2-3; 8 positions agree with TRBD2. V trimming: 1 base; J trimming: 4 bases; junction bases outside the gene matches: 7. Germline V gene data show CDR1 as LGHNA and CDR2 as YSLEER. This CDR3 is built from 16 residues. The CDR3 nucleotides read TGCGCCAGCAGCCAAGGGCCAGCGGGAGAAGCAGATACGCAGTATTTT. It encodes CASSQGPAGEADTQYF.

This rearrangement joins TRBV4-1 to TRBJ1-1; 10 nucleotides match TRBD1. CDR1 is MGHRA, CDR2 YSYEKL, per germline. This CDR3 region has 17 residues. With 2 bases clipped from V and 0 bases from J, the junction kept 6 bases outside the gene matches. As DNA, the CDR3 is TGCGCCAGCAGCCAAATAGACAGGGGGCCGTTGAACACTGAAGCTTTCTTT. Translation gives CASSQIDRGPLNTEAFF.

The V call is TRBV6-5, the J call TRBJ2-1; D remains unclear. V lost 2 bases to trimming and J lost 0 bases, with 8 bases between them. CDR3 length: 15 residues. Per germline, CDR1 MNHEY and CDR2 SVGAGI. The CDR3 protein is CASSYVRSSYNEQFF. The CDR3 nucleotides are TGTGCCAGCAGTTACGTCAGAAGCTCCTACAATGAGCAGTTCTTC.

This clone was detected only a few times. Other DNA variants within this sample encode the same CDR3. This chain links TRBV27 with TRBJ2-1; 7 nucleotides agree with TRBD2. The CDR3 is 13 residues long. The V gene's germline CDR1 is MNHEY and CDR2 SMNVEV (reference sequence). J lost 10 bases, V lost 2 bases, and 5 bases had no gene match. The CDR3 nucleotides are TGTGCCAGCAGTTTAGGACTAGTGGACGAGCAGTTCTTC. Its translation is CASSLGLVDEQFF.

The CDR3 protein is CASSPTGAGANVLTF. The CDR3 region has the DNA TGTGCCAGCAGCCCTACAGGGGCCGGGGCCAACGTCCTGACTTTC. The chain is built from TRBV7-2 and TRBJ2-6, with 7 bases matching TRBD1. The CDR3 length is 15 residues. Germline V CDR1 and CDR2: SGHTA, FQGNSA. The junction had 5 bases not matched to a gene; V was cut back by 5 bases and J by 4 bases.

The CDR3 loop is CAWSGEQGDYNEQFF. In DNA, the CDR3 is TGTGCCTGGAGTGGGGAACAGGGGGACTACAATGAGCAGTTCTTC. The V call is TRBV30, the J call TRBJ2-1; 8 bases are a match to TRBD1. Losses at the gene ends were 1 base for V and 3 bases for J; bases not matched to a gene: 5. The CDR3 totals 15 residues. Germline CDR1 and CDR2: GTSNPN and SVGIG (reference sequence).

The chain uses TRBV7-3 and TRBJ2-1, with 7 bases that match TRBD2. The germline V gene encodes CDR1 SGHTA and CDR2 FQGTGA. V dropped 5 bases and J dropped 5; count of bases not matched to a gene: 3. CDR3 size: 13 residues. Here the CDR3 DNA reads TGTGCCAGCAGCCTAGGACTAGACAATGAGCAGTTCTTC. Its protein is CASSLGLDNEQFF.